The 8 T cell receptor beta chains below come from one sample, sequenced in a study of shared clonotypes between healthy human individuals. Terminally differentiated effector memory CD45RA+ cells were excluded from the naive CD8 cells, which were CD45RO-negative and positively selected for CCR7. Here immunoSEQ multiplex PCR was the method, and the copy in TCRdb shows in-frame clones only, minus some. The repertoire has roughly 810,000 clones, about 96% of them found once; the top ten carry less than 0.25%. Specimen: naive CD8+ T cells sorted from blood. All receptors derive from a man aged 30 to 39 in good health.

This sequence joins TRBV6-5 and TRBJ2-1; 12 nucleotides line up with TRBD2. The junction had 6 bases not matched to a gene; V was cut back by 6 bases and J by 6 bases. Germline V gene lookup returns CDR1 MNHEY and CDR2 SVGAGI. The CDR3 is 15 amino acids. The CDR3 sequence is CASSTQGLAGNEQFF. CDR3 DNA sequence: TGTGCCAGCAGCACCCAGGGACTAGCGGGCAATGAGCAGTTCTTC.

Worth noting for this clone: The sample contains more than one DNA sequence encoding this CDR3. CDR3 sequence: CASSLGAVYEQYF. Here the CDR3 DNA reads TGCGCCAGCAGCTTAGGCGCAGTTTACGAGCAGTACTTC. This rearrangement joins TRBV5-1 to TRBJ2-7; D is unresolved. CDR1 and CDR2 (germline): SGHRS, YFSETQ. The CDR3 contains 13 residues. V was pared by 2 bases and J by 4 bases, with 10 bases between. The full variable domain, in which reference TRBV5-1 and TRBJ2-7 provide the parts outside the CDR3, is KAGVTQTPRYLIKTRGQQVTLSCSPISGHRSVSWYQQTPGQGLQFLFEYFSETQRNKGNFPGRFSGRQFSNSRSEMNVSTLELGDSALYLCASSLGAVYEQYFGPGTRLTVT.

As concerns this clone: The identical CDR3 is also encoded by other nucleotide sequences in the sample. The gene calls are TRBV29-1 and TRBJ1-1; 8 bases agree with TRBD1. The CDR3 is 14 amino acids. CDR1 and CDR2 from the germline V gene are SQVTM and ANQGSEA. V was pared by 4 bases and J by 0 bases, with 4 bases of the junction left unmatched. The CDR3 DNA sequence: TGCAGCGTTGCAGGGGGCGAAATGAACACTGAAGCTTTCTTT. Its protein product is CSVAGGEMNTEAFF.

This chain links TRBV7-6 with TRBJ2-1, with 7 bases fitting TRBD2. The junction had 7 bases not matched to a gene; V was cut back by 1 base and J by 7 bases. CDR1 is SGHVS, CDR2 FNYEAQ, per germline. CDR3 length: 15 amino acids. The CDR3 DNA sequence: TGTGCCAGCAGCTTAGTAGCGGGCTTAGGGAATGAGCAGTTCTTC. It specifies CASSLVAGLGNEQFF.

Details on this clone: Being one base from a much bigger clone, this may be a read error. V gene TRBV7-3 combines with J gene TRBJ2-1; D not resolved. The ends were cut back, 2 bases at V and 0 bases at J, with 8 bases in the middle. The CDR3 is 15 residues long. CDR1 is SGHTA, CDR2 FQGTGA, per germline. CDR3 loop: CASSLGPNSYNEQFF. The DNA of the CDR3 is TGTGCCAGCAGCTTAGGGCCGAACTCCTACAATGAGCAGTTCTTC. The full variable domain, in which reference TRBV7-3 and TRBJ2-1 provide the parts outside the CDR3, is GAGVSQTPSNKVTEKGKYVELRCDPISGHTALYWYRQSLGQGPEFLIYFQGTGAADDSGLPNDRFFAVRPEGSVSTLKIQRTERGDSAVYLCASSLGPNSYNEQFFGPGTRLTVL.

The chain joins TRBV13 to TRBJ2-7, with 10 positions matching TRBD1. V was pared by 2 bases and J by 4 bases, with 5 bases of the junction left unmatched. Germline-derived CDR1 and CDR2 are PRHDT and FYEKMQ (reference sequence). The CDR3 covers 15 residues. The CDR3 loop is CASSLSGTGVYEQYF. The CDR3 nucleotides read TGTGCCAGCAGCTTATCCGGGACAGGGGTGTACGAGCAGTACTTC.

CDR3 in amino acids: CASSPRTGKGSDYGYTF. CDR3 DNA sequence: TGTGCCAGCAGCCCCAGGACAGGGAAAGGGTCGGACTATGGCTACACCTTC. The rearrangement links TRBV28 to TRBJ1-2; 8 nucleotides line up with TRBD1. The CDR3 extends over 17 amino acids. The germline CDR1 and CDR2 sequences are MDHEN and SYDVKM. Trimming at V came to 6 bases and at J to 3 bases, leaving 15 bases not matched to a gene.

J is TRBJ2-7 and V is TRBV27; D is possibly TRBD1 (5 bases). CDR1 MNHEY and CDR2 SMNVEV come from the germline V gene (reference sequence). The CDR3 extends over 11 amino acids. Trimming cost V 7 bases and J 5 bases, with 9 bases left between them. CDR3 sequence: CASNQGHEQYF. The CDR3 bases are TGTGCCAGCAATCAGGGCCACGAGCAGTACTTC.